The 13 T cell receptor beta chains listed next were all sequenced from one sample in a study of post-analysis software for immune sequencing data. Which antigens these TCRs recognize remains unknown. General observations from the study: Controls showed lower frequencies than patients for several TRBV segments, and TRBV5-6, TRBV5-1 and TRBV20-1 were among these.

The TCR beta cDNA libraries carried unique molecular identifiers. TCRdb called the PCR reads again in MiXCR, with one record for every CDR3 protein. The data hold about 540,000 distinct CDR3 sequences, with 34% observed a single time. The sequencing sample was made of blood. These receptors were collected from a girl aged 2-17 years with multiple sclerosis.

This clonotype was found a few times. The chain links TRBV4-1 to TRBJ2-5, with 7 bases identical to TRBD2. Per germline, CDR1 MGHRA and CDR2 YSYEKL. V was clipped by 0 bases and J by 4 bases; unmatched bases: 8. The CDR3 has 16 residues. The CDR3 DNA follows: TGCGCCAGCAGCCAAGATCGTATAGCGGGTGGAGAGACCCAGTACTTC. This translates into CASSQDRIAGGETQYF.

This clonotype appeared a few times. V and J are TRBV15 and TRBJ1-2; weak D call: TRBD1 (6 bases). This CDR3 spans 17 amino acids. The germline V gene encodes CDR1 LNHNV and CDR2 YYDKDF (reference sequence). Between the trimmed V and J ends, which lost 1 base and 10 bases, there was a span of 25 bases. Here the CDR3 reads CATSRAGHEVGFGAYTF. CDR3 DNA sequence: TGTGCCACCAGCAGAGCGGGACATGAGGTCGGTTTTGGAGCCTACACCTTC.

This clonotype appeared once. J is TRBJ2-1 and V is TRBV18; the D gene could be TRBD1 or TRBD2 (5 bases each). Per the germline V gene, CDR1 is KGHSH and CDR2 is LQKENI. CDR3 length: 15 residues. Deletions cut 3 bases from V and 7 bases from J, with 16 bases between. CDR3 in amino acids: CASSPGTRVGNEQFF. DNA for the CDR3: TGTGCCAGCTCACCGGGGACCAGGGTTGGGAATGAGCAGTTCTTC.

This clonotype was recorded a few times. The chain joins TRBV20-1 to TRBJ2-1; the D gene is possibly TRBD1 (6 bases). The CDR3 runs 16 residues. Germline V CDR1 and CDR2: DFQATT, SNEGSKA (reference sequence). V lost 3 bases to trimming and J lost 1 base, with 16 bases between them. The chain's CDR3 is CSARARQGGSYNEQFF. CDR3 DNA sequence: TGCAGTGCTAGGGCACGTCAAGGGGGATCCTACAATGAGCAGTTCTTC.

This clonotype was found a few times. The chain combines TRBV21-1 with TRBJ1-4. TRBV21-1 is marked as a pseudogene. The CDR3 totals 15 residues. In DNA form, the CDR3 reads TGTGCCAGCAGCAAAGAGAGGCACACTAATGAAAAACTGTTTTTT. This translates into CASSKERHTNEKLFF.

The rearrangement uses TRBV15 and TRBJ2-5; D is undetermined. Trimming pared 5 bases from V and 4 bases from J, leaving 8 bases between. Looked up from germline, CDR1 is LNHNV and CDR2 is YYDKDF (reference sequence). CDR3 length: 12 residues. The CDR3 DNA is TGTGCCACCAGCGGGCTAGGAGAGACCCAGTACTTC. Amino acid sequence: CATSGLGETQYF.

The rearrangement joins TRBV6-5 to TRBJ1-1; D might be TRBD1 (5 bases). The CDR3 loop spans 13 amino acids. Germline assignment: CDR1 MNHEY and CDR2 SVGAGI. Trimming left V 6 bases short and J 5 bases short, with 13 bases between. CDR3 sequence: CASRLTGGTEAFF. For the CDR3, the DNA is TGTGCCAGCAGATTGACGGGGGGTACTGAAGCTTTCTTT.

This clonotype was found once. The chain couples TRBV2 to TRBJ1-4, with 8 bases fitting TRBD1. Germline CDR1 reads SNHLY; CDR2 reads FYNNEI. Trimming removed 6 bases from V and 8 bases from J; junction bases left unmatched: 2. CDR3 length: 12 residues. In nucleotides, the CDR3 is TGTGCCAGCAGGGACAGGGTGGAAAAACTGTTTTTT. Its translation is CASRDRVEKLFF.

This clonotype was seen once. J is TRBJ2-5 and V is TRBV6-1; 7 nucleotides line up with TRBD2. This CDR3 is 14 amino acids long. From germline, CDR1 is MNHNS and CDR2 SASEGT. The V gene end was trimmed by 2 bases and the J gene end by 4 bases; junction bases not matched to a gene: 4. The DNA of the CDR3 is TGTGCCAGCAGTGAATGGAGCGGGGCAGAGACCCAGTACTTC. Translation gives CASSEWSGAETQYF.

As DNA, the CDR3 is TGTGCCAGCAGTCCTGCGGGCTCGGGGGCCCTTAACTATGGCTACACCTTC. Translated, it gives CASSPAGSGALNYGYTF. The genes are TRBV12-3 or TRBV12-4 and TRBJ1-2, with D tentatively TRBD1 (6 bases). This CDR3 has 17 residues. The V gene lost 5 bases and the J gene lost 1 base, with 20 bases spanning the gap.

J is TRBJ2-1 and V is TRBV20-1; 9 nucleotides match TRBD2. The CDR3 extends over 16 amino acids. V dropped 7 bases and J dropped 0; count of bases not matched to a gene: 10. The germline gives CDR1 DFQATT, CDR2 SNEGSKA (reference sequence). CDR3 sequence: CSVSLAGSSSYNEQFF. CDR3 DNA sequence: TGCAGTGTTTCGCTAGCGGGGAGCAGCTCCTACAATGAGCAGTTCTTC.

The rearrangement links TRBV2 to TRBJ2-7; D call uncertain. CDR3 length equals 13 residues. Trimming cost V 3 bases and J 11 bases, with 17 bases left between them. The V gene's germline CDR1 is SNHLY and CDR2 FYNNEI. CDR3 sequence: CASSERLDHLKYF. DNA for the CDR3: TGTGCCAGCAGTGAGCGTTTGGACCATCTAAAGTACTTC. The full variable domain, completed using reference TRBV2 and TRBJ2-7, is EPEVTQTPSHQVTQMGQEVILRCVPISNHLYFYWYRQILGQKVEFLVSFYNNEISEKSEIFDDQFSVERPDGSNFTLKIRSTKLEDSAMYFCASSERLDHLKYFGPGTRLTVT.

In this sample, this clonotype turned up a few times. V gene TRBV12-3 or TRBV12-4 combines with J gene TRBJ2-5, with D possibly TRBD1 on 5 matching bases. The CDR3 is 14 amino acids. Between the trimmed V and J ends, which lost 5 bases and 3 bases, there was a span of 13 bases. CDR3 loop: CASSPTGAEETQYF. CDR3 in DNA: TGTGCCAGCAGTCCCACAGGCGCCGAAGAGACCCAGTACTTC.